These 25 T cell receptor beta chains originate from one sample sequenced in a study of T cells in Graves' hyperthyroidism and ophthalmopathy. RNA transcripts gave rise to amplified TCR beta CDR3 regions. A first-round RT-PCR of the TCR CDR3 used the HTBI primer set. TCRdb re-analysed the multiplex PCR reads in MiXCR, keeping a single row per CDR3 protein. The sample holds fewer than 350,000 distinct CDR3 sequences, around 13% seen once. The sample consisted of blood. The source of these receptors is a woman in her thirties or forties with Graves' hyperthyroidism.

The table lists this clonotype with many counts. The CDR3 protein is CASSLDSATRSYEQYF. The DNA for the CDR3 is TGTGCCAGCAGCTTAGATTCCGCGACCCGATCCTACGAGCAGTACTTC. The chain links TRBV11-2 to TRBJ2-7; no clear D. The V gene's germline CDR1 is SGHAT and CDR2 FQNNGV. The CDR3 runs 16 residues. V was pared by 0 bases and J by 1 base, with 13 bases between.

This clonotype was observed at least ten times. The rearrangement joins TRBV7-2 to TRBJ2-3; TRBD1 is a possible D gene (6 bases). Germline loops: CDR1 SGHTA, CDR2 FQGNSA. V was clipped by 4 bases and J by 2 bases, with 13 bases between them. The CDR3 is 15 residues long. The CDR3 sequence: CASSSFGQSTDTQYF. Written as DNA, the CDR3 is TGTGCCAGCAGCTCATTCGGACAGTCCACAGATACGCAGTATTTT.

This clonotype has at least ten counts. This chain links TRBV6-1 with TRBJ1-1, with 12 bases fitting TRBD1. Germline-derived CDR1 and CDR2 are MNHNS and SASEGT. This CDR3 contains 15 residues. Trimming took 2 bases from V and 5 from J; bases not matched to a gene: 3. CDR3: CASSEWDRGRTEAFF. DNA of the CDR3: TGTGCCAGCAGTGAATGGGACAGGGGGCGAACTGAAGCTTTCTTT.

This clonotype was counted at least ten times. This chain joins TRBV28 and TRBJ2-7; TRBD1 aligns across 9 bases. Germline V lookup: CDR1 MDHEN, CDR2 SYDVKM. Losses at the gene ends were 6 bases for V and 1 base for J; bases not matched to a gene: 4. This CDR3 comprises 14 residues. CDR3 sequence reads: CASRGQGLSYEQYF. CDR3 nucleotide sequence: TGTGCCAGCAGGGGACAGGGCCTTTCCTACGAGCAGTACTTC.

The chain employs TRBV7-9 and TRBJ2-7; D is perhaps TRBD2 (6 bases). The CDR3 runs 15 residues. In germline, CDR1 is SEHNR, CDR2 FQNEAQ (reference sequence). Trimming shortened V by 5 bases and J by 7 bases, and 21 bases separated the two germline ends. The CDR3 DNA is TGTGCCAGCAGCCCCCCCGGACTAATATCGAGTGAGCAGTACTTC. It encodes CASSPPGLISSEQYF.

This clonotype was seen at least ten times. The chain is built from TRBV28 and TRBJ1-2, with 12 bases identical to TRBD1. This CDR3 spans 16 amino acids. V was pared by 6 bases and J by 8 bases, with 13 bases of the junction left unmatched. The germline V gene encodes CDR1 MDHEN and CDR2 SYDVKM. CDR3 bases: TGTGCCAGCAGCCCTACTATTGGGACAGGGGGCTGGGGCTACACCTTC. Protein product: CASSPTIGTGGWGYTF.

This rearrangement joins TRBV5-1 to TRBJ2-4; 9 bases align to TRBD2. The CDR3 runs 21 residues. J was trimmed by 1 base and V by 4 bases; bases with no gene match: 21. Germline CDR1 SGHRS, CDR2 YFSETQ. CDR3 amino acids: CASSPLSFILREGIAKNIQYF. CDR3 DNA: TGCGCCAGCAGCCCACTGTCCTTTATCCTGCGGGAGGGAATCGCCAAAAACATTCAGTACTTC. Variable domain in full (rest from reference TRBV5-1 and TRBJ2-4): KAGVTQTPRYLIKTRGQQVTLSCSPISGHRSVSWYQQTPGQGLQFLFEYFSETQRNKGNFPGRFSGRQFSNSRSEMNVSTLELGDSALYLCASSPLSFILREGIAKNIQYFGAGTRLSVL.

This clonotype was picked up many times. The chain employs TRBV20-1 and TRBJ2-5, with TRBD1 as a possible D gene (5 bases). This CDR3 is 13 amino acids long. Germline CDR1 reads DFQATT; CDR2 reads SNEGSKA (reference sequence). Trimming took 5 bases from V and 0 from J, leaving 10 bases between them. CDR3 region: CSASDSHQETQYF. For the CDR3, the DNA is TGCAGTGCTTCTGACAGTCACCAAGAGACCCAGTACTTC.

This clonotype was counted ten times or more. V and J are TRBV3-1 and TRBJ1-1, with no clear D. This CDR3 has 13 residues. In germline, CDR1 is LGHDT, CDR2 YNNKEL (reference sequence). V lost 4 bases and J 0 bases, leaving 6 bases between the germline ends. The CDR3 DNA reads TGTGCCAGCAGCCGGACTATGAACACTGAAGCTTTCTTT. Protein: CASSRTMNTEAFF.

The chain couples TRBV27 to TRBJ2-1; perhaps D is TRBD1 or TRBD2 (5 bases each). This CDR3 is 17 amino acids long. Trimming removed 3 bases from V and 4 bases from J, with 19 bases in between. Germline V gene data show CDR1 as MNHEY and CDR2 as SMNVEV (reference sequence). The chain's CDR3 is CASSFRFAGTYYNEQFF. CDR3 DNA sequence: TGTGCCAGCAGTTTTCGTTTTGCAGGGACCTATTACAATGAGCAGTTCTTC.

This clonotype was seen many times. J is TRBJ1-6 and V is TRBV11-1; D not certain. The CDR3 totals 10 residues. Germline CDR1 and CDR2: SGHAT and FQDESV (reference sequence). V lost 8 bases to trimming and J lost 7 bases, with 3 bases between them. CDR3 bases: TGTGCCAGCCACAATTCACCCCTCCACTTT. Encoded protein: CASHNSPLHF.

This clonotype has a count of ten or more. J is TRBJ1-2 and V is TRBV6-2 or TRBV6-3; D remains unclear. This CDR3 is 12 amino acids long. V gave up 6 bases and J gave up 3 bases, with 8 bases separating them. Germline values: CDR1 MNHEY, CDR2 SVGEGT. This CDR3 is CASRPADYGYTF. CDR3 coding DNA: TGTGCCAGCAGACCCGCTGACTATGGCTACACCTTC.

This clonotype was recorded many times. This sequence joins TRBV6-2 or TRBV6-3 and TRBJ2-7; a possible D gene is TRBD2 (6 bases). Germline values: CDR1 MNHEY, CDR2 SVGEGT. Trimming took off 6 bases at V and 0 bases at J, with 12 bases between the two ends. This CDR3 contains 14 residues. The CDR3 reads CASRPGSYSYEQYF. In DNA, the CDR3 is TGTGCCAGCAGACCCGGGAGCTACTCCTACGAGCAGTACTTC.

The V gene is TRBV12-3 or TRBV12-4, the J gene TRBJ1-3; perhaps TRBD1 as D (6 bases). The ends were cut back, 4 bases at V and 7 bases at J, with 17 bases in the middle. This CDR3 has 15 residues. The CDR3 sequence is CASSSNQQGLNTIYF. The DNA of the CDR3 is TGTGCCAGCAGTTCCAATCAACAGGGTTTGAACACCATATATTTT.

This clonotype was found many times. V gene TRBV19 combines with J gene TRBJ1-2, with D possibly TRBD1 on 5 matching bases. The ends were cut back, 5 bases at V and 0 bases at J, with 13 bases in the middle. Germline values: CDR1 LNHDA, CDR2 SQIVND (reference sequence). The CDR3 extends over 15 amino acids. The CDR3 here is CASSPTTESNYGYTF. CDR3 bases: TGTGCCAGTAGTCCAACGACAGAGTCTAACTATGGCTACACCTTC.

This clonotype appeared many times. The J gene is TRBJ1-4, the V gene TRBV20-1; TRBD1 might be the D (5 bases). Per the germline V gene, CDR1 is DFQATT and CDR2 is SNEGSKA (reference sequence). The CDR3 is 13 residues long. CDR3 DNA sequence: TGCATTGTCCCGGGGGGGTCTAATGAAAAACTGTTTTTT. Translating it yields CIVPGGSNEKLFF.

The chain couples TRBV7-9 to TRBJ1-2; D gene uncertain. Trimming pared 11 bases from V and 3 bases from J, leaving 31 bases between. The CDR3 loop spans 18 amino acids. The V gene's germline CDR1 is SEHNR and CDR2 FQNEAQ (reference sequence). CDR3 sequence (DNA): TGTGCCGTTCGGGCAGGCTATACCTATAACCACGGCGACTATGGCTACACCTTC. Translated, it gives CAVRAGYTYNHGDYGYTF.

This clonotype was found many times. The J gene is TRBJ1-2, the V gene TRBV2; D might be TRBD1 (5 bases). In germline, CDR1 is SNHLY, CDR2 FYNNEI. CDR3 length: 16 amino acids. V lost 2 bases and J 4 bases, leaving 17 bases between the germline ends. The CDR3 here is CASSENLGVTGYGYTF. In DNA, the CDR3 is TGTGCCAGCAGTGAAAATTTAGGGGTGACTGGCTATGGCTACACCTTC.

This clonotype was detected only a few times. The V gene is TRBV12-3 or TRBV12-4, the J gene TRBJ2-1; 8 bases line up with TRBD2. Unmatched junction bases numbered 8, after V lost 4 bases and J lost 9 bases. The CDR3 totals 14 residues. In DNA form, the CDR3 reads TGTGCCAGCAGTTGGAGCGGGAGCCGTACTGAGCAGTTCTTC. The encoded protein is CASSWSGSRTEQFF.

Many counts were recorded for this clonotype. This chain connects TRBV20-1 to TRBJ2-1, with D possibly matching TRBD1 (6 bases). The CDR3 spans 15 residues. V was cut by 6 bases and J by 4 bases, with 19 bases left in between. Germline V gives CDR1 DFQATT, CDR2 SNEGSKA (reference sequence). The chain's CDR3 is CSARIGTKLYNEQFF. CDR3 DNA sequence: TGCAGTGCGAGAATCGGGACAAAGCTATACAATGAGCAGTTCTTC.

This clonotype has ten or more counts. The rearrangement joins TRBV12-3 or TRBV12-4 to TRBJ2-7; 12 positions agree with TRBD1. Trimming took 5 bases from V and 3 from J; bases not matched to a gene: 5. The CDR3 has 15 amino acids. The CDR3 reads CASSQGTGGGYEQYF. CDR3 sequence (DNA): TGTGCCAGCAGTCAAGGGACAGGGGGCGGCTACGAGCAGTACTTC.

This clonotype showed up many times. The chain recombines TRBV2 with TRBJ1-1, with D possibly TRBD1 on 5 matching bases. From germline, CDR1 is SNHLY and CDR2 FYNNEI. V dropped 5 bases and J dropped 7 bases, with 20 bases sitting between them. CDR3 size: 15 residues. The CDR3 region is CASSIPGPYSFEAFF. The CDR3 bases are TGTGCCAGCAGTATTCCGGGACCTTACTCATTTGAAGCTTTCTTT.

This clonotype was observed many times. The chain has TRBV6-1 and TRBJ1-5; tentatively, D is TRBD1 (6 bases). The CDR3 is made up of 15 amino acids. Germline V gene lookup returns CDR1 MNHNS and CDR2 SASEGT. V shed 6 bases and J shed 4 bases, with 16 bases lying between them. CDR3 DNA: TGTGCCAGCAGGCCCGGAGGGGGTAGTAATCAGCCCCAGCATTTT. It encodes CASRPGGGSNQPQHF.

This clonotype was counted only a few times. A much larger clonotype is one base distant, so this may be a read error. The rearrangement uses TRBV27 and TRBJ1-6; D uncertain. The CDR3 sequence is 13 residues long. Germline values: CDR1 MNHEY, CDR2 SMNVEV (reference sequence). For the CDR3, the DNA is TGTGCCAACAGTTTATGGAAGGATTCACCCCTCCACTTT. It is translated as CANSLWKDSPLHF.

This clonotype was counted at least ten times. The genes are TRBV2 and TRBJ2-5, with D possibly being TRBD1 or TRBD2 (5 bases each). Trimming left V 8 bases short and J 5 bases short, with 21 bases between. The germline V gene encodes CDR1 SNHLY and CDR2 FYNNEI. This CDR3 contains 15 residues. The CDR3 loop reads CASDASWGLGETQYF. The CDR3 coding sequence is TGTGCCAGCGACGCCTCTTGGGGGTTAGGGGAGACCCAGTACTTC.